This passage covers 7 T cell receptor beta chains from one sample sequenced in a study of tumor-infiltrating lymphocytes in oesophageal squamous cell carcinoma. TCRdb used MiXCR to reprocess the PCR reads, holding one entry per CDR3 protein. The table lists about 21,000 distinct CDR3 sequences, more than 30% of them singletons, with around two fifths in the top ten. The specimen was esophageal tumor tissue. These receptors came from a male donor with esophageal squamous cell carcinoma.

The gene calls are TRBV10-1 and TRBJ2-5; a possible D gene is TRBD1 (6 bases). The closer fit of TRBJ2-1 to the DNA end suggests the J call may be wrong. The CDR3 has 15 amino acids. Germline lookup yields CDR1 WNHNN and CDR2 SYGVQD (reference sequence). The chain's CDR3 is CASSRPGVGYNEQFF. In DNA form, the CDR3 reads TGCGCCAGCAGTCGCCCAGGGGTCGGCTACAATGAGCAGTTCTTC.

The chain has TRBV7-2 and TRBJ1-2; 7 bases fit TRBD1. Unmatched junction bases numbered 3, after V lost 4 bases and J lost 4 bases. CDR1 is SGHTA and CDR2 is FQGNSA in the germline V gene. This CDR3 comprises 13 residues. As DNA, the CDR3 is TGTGCCAGCAGCTGGGACAGCCTCTATGGCTACACCTTC. It translates to CASSWDSLYGYTF.

The chain has TRBV7-3 and TRBJ2-5; D is possibly TRBD2 (6 bases). The last part of the DNA fits TRBJ2-3 better; the J call may be wrong. The CDR3 length is 16 residues. The germline gives CDR1 SGHTA, CDR2 FQGTGA. The DNA for the CDR3 is TGTGCCAGCAGCTTAATGGCGACTAGGTCCCCAGATACGCAGTATTTT. Amino acids: CASSLMATRSPDTQYF.

Note on this clonotype: The CDR3 end shows no conserved phenylalanine or tryptophan, and so a read error is likely. It is unclear where the CDR3 begins or ends on the DNA, so no DNA is shown, and the CDR3 is as TCRdb lists it. The V call is TRBV7-1, the J call TRBJ2-6; the table's D call, TRBD1, has no DNA check behind it. TRBV7-1 is annotated as an ORF whose role is uncertain. The CDR3 region is 17 residues in length, termini included. This CDR3 is CASSPTRDKVDEQYFGA.

V gene TRBV7-2 combines with J gene TRBJ2-3; D is undetermined. The V gene lost 2 bases and the J gene lost 0 bases, with 9 bases spanning the gap. The CDR3 runs 15 residues. Germline CDR1 is SGHTA and CDR2 is FQGNSA. CDR3 loop: CASSLTGASTDTQYF. CDR3 nucleotide sequence: TGTGCCAGCAGCTTAACCGGAGCGAGCACAGATACGCAGTATTTT.

This clonotype was recorded a few times. The CDR3 loop is CASSELTTGGEQPQHF. CDR3 nucleotides: TGTGCCAGCAGTGAACTTACTACAGGGGGCGAACAGCCCCAGCATTTT. The chain couples TRBV2 to TRBJ1-5; 9 positions match TRBD1. Germline loops: CDR1 SNHLY, CDR2 FYNNEI. The CDR3 length is 16 residues. J gave up 7 bases and V 2 bases, and 9 bases lay outside the gene matches.

This clonotype was recorded a few times. The chain recombines TRBV9 with TRBJ2-5, with a weak D call TRBD2 (5 bases). Trimming removed 0 bases at V and 2 bases at J, with 11 bases between. Germline CDR1 SGDLS, CDR2 YYNGEE. The CDR3 extends over 15 amino acids. CDR3 DNA: TGTGCCAGCAGCGTAGGGGTTCGGGGTCAAGAGACCCAGTACTTC. This sequence encodes CASSVGVRGQETQYF.